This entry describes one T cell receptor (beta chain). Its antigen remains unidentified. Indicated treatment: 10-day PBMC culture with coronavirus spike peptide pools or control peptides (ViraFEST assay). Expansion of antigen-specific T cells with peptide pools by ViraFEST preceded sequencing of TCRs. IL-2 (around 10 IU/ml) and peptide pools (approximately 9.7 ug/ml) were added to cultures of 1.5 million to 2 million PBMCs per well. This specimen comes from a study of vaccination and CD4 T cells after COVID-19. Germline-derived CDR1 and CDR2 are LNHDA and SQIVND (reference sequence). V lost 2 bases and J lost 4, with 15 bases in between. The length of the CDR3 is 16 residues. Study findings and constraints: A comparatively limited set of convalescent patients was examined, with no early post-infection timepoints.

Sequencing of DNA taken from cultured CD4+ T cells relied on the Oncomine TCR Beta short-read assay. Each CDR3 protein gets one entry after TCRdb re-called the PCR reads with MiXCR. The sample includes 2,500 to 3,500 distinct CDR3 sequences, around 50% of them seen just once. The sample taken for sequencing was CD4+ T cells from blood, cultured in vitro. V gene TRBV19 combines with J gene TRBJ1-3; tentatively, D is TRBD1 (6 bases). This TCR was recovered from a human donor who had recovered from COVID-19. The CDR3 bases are TGTGCCAGTAGTATACGACAGGCCACAGGAGGAAACACCATATATTTT. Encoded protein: CASSIRQATGGNTIYF.